The 2 T cell receptor beta chains listed next were all sequenced from one sample in a study of STAT5B mutations in CD4+ large granular lymphocyte leukemia. Using immunoSEQ multiplex PCR, the repertoire was profiled, and TCRdb retains in-frame clones only, with some absent. Of tens of thousands of clones in the sample, 70% to 80% are singletons; the top ten hold roughly 0.4%. The specimen was CD4+ T cells from blood buffy coats. The receptors originated from a human donor in good health.

In this sample, this clone turned up once. The chain carries TRBV27 and TRBJ2-1; a weak D match, TRBD1 (6 bases). The V gene lost 5 bases and the J gene lost 4 bases, with 15 bases spanning the gap. Per the germline V gene, CDR1 is MNHEY and CDR2 is SMNVEV (reference sequence). The CDR3 sequence is 15 residues long. CDR3 sequence reads: CASSPRGFGYNEQFF. The CDR3 bases are TGTGCCAGCAGTCCCAGGGGATTTGGATACAATGAGCAGTTCTTC.

This rearrangement joins TRBV30 to TRBJ1-2, with D perhaps matching TRBD1 (5 bases). V was shortened by 4 bases and J by 8 bases, with 11 bases between the two germline ends. CDR3 size: 11 residues. Per germline, CDR1 GTSNPN and CDR2 SVGIG (reference sequence). The CDR3 DNA sequence: TGTGCCTGGACCCTTGGGGGAGGCTACACCTTC. Translating gives CAWTLGGGYTF.